The rows below give T cell receptor beta chains drawn from one sample of a study of T cell responses to AZD1222 COVID-19 vaccine. Here immunoSEQ multiplex PCR was the method, and the copy in TCRdb shows in-frame clones only, minus some. The sample lists about 150,000 clones, approximately 90% occurring once. The sample was peripheral blood, taken on day 0 of AZD1222 vaccination. These receptors originate from an adult in good health. Each CDR3 is given with its conserved first and last residue. The order of the fields is V gene, J gene, clone size, D gene, CDR3 protein, CDR3 DNA. A D gene is named only where the DNA matches it firmly. Rows give clone size only sometimes, using once, few, many, or a class for an expanded clone.

>TRBV10-2|TRBJ1-6|NA|TRBD1
CASRGPDRGSPLHF
TGCGCCAGCAGGGGACCGGACAGGGGTTCACCCCTCCACTTT
>TRBV2|TRBJ2-1|once|TRBD2
CASKREGYEQFF
TGTGCCAGCAAGCGGGAGGGTTATGAGCAGTTCTTC
>TRBV5-5|TRBJ2-5|NA|NA
CASSLSGGTETQYF
TGTGCCAGCAGCTTGAGTGGTGGTACGGAGACCCAGTACTTC
>TRBV6-5|TRBJ1-2|NA|TRBD1
CASSRAGGQNYGYTF
TGTGCCAGCAGTCGTGCGGGGGGACAGAACTATGGCTACACCTTC
>TRBV28|TRBJ1-2|NA|NA
CASSLLGWNNYGYTF
TGTGCCAGCAGTTTACTGGGGTGGAATAACTATGGCTACACCTTC
>TRBV5-1|TRBJ2-3|NA|TRBD2
CASSRGTSGTDTQYF
TGCGCCAGCAGCCGCGGGACTAGCGGCACAGATACGCAGTATTTT
>TRBV5-1|TRBJ2-1|NA|TRBD1
CASYRGTGVTEQFF
TGCGCCAGCTACCGGGGGACAGGGGTGACTGAGCAGTTCTTC
>TRBV28|TRBJ1-5|NA|NA
CASSFISPQHF
TGTGCCAGCAGTTTTATCTCGCCCCAGCATTTT
>TRBV28|TRBJ2-7|NA|NA
CASSLFPGLRGEQYF
TGTGCCAGCAGTTTATTCCCAGGCCTCCGGGGCGAGCAGTACTTC
>TRBV7-9|TRBJ1-6|few|NA
CASSTPPGNNSPLHF
TGTGCCAGCAGCACCCCGCCAGGGAATAATTCACCCCTCCACTTT
>TRBV29-1|TRBJ1-1|few|NA
CSVGIGQNTEAFF
TGCAGCGTTGGAATCGGACAGAACACTGAAGCTTTCTTT
>TRBV19|TRBJ1-1|NA|TRBD1
CASSSLNRGLMNTEAFF
TGTGCCAGTAGTTCACTAAACAGGGGGCTCATGAACACTGAAGCTTTCTTT
>TRBV11-2|TRBJ2-3|NA|TRBD2
CASSSRTSGSTDTQYF
TGTGCCAGCAGCTCACGGACTAGCGGGAGCACAGATACGCAGTATTTT
>TRBV24-1|TRBJ1-5|NA|NA
CATSRAYGSNQPQHF
TGTGCCACCAGTAGGGCGTACGGCAGCAATCAGCCCCAGCATTTT
>TRBV2|TRBJ1-3|NA|NA
CASSDSGRSENTIYF
TGTGCCAGCAGTGATAGCGGGCGTTCGGAAAACACCATATATTTT
>TRBV10-3|TRBJ2-7|NA|NA
CAIRGQMSSYEQYF
TGTGCCATCAGGGGGCAGATGAGCTCCTACGAGCAGTACTTC
>TRBV7-3|TRBJ2-5|NA|NA
CASSPSGAGETQYF
TGTGCCAGCAGCCCGTCGGGGGCTGGGGAGACCCAGTACTTC
>TRBV9|TRBJ1-1|NA|NA
CASSVGSRGLVNTEAFF
TGTGCCAGCAGCGTAGGTTCCAGGGGTCTGGTGAACACTGAAGCTTTCTTT
>TRBV19|TRBJ1-1|NA|NA
CASFRLNTEAFF
TGTGCCAGTTTCCGACTGAACACTGAAGCTTTCTTT
>TRBV6-4|TRBJ2-2|few|TRBD1
CASSEGTGDTGELFF
TGTGCCAGCAGTGAAGGGACAGGGGACACCGGGGAGCTGTTTTTT
>TRBV7-8|TRBJ2-2|few|TRBD2
CASSLDTSGSNTGELFF
TGTGCCAGCAGCCTCGATACTAGCGGATCGAACACCGGGGAGCTGTTTTTT
>TRBV9|TRBJ2-1|NA|TRBD2
CASSVETTSVYNEQFF
TGTGCCAGCAGCGTAGAGACGACTAGCGTATACAATGAGCAGTTCTTC
>TRBV9|TRBJ1-2|few|TRBD1
CASSTFPSGQGIDGYTF
TGTGCCAGCAGCACCTTTCCCTCGGGACAGGGGATTGATGGCTACACCTTC
>TRBV5-1|TRBJ2-3|NA|TRBD2
CASSLVPSGDTQYF
TGCGCCAGCAGCTTGGTCCCTAGCGGAGATACGCAGTATTTT
>TRBV11-3|TRBJ2-1|NA|TRBD2
CASVLGSGRSDEQFF
TGTGCCAGCGTCTTGGGTAGCGGGAGAAGCGATGAGCAGTTCTTC
>TRBV5-6|TRBJ1-3|once|NA
CASSLGRTSSGNTIYF
TGTGCCAGCAGCTTGGGGCGCACGAGCTCTGGAAACACCATATATTTT
>TRBV13|TRBJ2-1|NA|NA
CASSPRVAGHNEQFF
TGTGCCAGCAGCCCCCGGGTAGCCGGGCACAATGAGCAGTTCTTC
>TRBV2|TRBJ1-1|NA|NA
CASRPEPLGTEAFF
TGTGCCAGCCGTCCTGAGCCCCTCGGGACTGAAGCTTTCTTT
>TRBV30|TRBJ1-1|NA|NA
CAWSVSRKTGAFF
TGTGCCTGGAGTGTATCTCGGAAGACAGGAGCTTTCTTT
>TRBV11-2|TRBJ1-4|NA|NA
CASSLFPSPAEEKLFF
TGTGCCAGCAGCTTATTCCCTAGTCCCGCCGAGGAAAAACTGTTTTTT
>TRBV5-1|TRBJ2-1|NA|NA
CASSFLQGGYNEQFF
TGCGCCAGCAGCTTTTTACAGGGTGGATACAATGAGCAGTTCTTC